The 31 T cell receptor beta chains in this list originate from one sample, sequenced in a study of T-cell reconstitution after alpha-beta-depleted transplantation in children. Unique molecular identifiers were used in preparing the TCRbeta library. MiXCR, run by TCRdb on the PCR reads, gives a single entry per CDR3 protein. The sample lists 610,000 or so distinct CDR3 sequences, over 20% occurring once. The material was PBMCs, obtained before TCRalphabeta/CD19-depleted stem cell transplant. These receptors were obtained from a boy younger than two with Wiskott-Aldrich syndrome, due to receive a stem cell transplant.

As concerns this clonotype: A read error may be the cause here, since a much bigger clone is one base away. The chain employs TRBV12-3 or TRBV12-4 and TRBJ2-5, with D hard to call. CDR3 length: 13 residues. DNA of the CDR3: TGTGCCAGCAGTTTTCCCGGTGGCGAGACCCAGTGCTTC. It translates to CASSFPGGETQCF.

The V and J genes are TRBV15 and TRBJ2-1, with 7 bases lining up with TRBD2. The CDR3 is made up of 14 amino acids. V lost 1 base to trimming and J lost 7 bases; unmatched junction nucleotides: 4. The germline gives CDR1 LNHNV, CDR2 YYDKDF (reference sequence). CDR3: CATSRVLASNEQFF. DNA for the CDR3: TGTGCCACCAGCAGAGTACTAGCGTCAAATGAGCAGTTCTTC.

This chain joins TRBV12-3 or TRBV12-4 and TRBJ2-5, with D perhaps matching TRBD2 (7 bases). CDR3 length equals 14 residues. The V end lost 8 bases, the J end lost 2 bases, and 15 bases lay between the germline ends. This chain's CDR3 is CASSPRGGQETQYF. CDR3 DNA sequence: TGTGCCAGCTCACCTAGGGGGGGGCAAGAGACCCAGTACTTC.

The V gene is TRBV20-1, the J gene TRBJ2-7; 8 bases agree with TRBD1. This CDR3 contains 13 residues. The J segment lost 3 bases and the V segment lost 6 bases, leaving 7 bases of the junction unmatched. CDR1 and CDR2 (germline): DFQATT, SNEGSKA (reference sequence). CDR3: CSATGGPLYEQYF. As DNA, the CDR3 is TGCAGTGCCACAGGGGGTCCCCTCTACGAGCAGTACTTC.

This chain connects TRBV12-3 or TRBV12-4 to TRBJ2-2; TRBD2 matches at 13 bases. The CDR3 loop spans 20 amino acids. J was trimmed by 5 bases and V by 0 bases; bases with no gene match: 12. The CDR3 loop is CASSLALGLAGAPGTGELFF. DNA of the CDR3: TGTGCCAGCAGTTTAGCCCTCGGACTAGCGGGAGCCCCAGGGACCGGGGAGCTGTTTTTT.

This clonotype has a handful of counts. The chain is built from TRBV5-1 and TRBJ2-1, with TRBD1 matching 7 bases. This CDR3 contains 15 residues. J lost 4 bases, V lost 4 bases, and 8 bases had no gene match. Germline CDR1 and CDR2: SGHRS and YFSETQ. This chain's CDR3 is CASSELRGIYNEQFF. Written as DNA, the CDR3 is TGCGCCAGCAGCGAGCTCAGGGGGATATACAATGAGCAGTTCTTC. Combining the CDR3 with reference TRBV5-1 and TRBJ2-1 gives the whole variable domain KAGVTQTPRYLIKTRGQQVTLSCSPISGHRSVSWYQQTPGQGLQFLFEYFSETQRNKGNFPGRFSGRQFSNSRSEMNVSTLELGDSALYLCASSELRGIYNEQFFGPGTRLTVL.

The J gene is TRBJ2-3, the V gene TRBV20-1; D may be TRBD2 (5 bases). The CDR3 has 13 residues. The V end lost 7 bases, the J end lost 0 bases, and 11 bases lay between the germline ends. Germline V gene sequence: CDR1 DFQATT, CDR2 SNEGSKA (reference sequence). The CDR3 reads CSVPSTSTDTQYF. CDR3 sequence (DNA): TGCAGTGTACCTAGCACTAGCACAGATACGCAGTATTTT.

The chain is built from TRBV12-3 or TRBV12-4 and TRBJ2-3; 7 bases are a match to TRBD1. The CDR3 consists of 16 residues. V dropped 4 bases and J dropped 4; count of bases not matched to a gene: 11. The CDR3 coding sequence is TGTGCCAGCAGTTCGACGTCGACAGGGCGGCCAGATACGCAGTATTTT. Translation gives CASSSTSTGRPDTQYF.

This clonotype was recorded a few times. The chain links TRBV29-1 to TRBJ2-7, with D possibly matching TRBD2 (5 bases). Between the trimmed V and J ends, which lost 4 bases and 5 bases, there was a span of 12 bases. This CDR3 region has 12 residues. CDR1 is SQVTM, CDR2 ANQGSEA, per germline. As DNA, the CDR3 is TGCAGCGTTGTTGCGGGTTACCACGAGCAGTACTTC. Residues: CSVVAGYHEQYF.

The chain employs TRBV20-1 and TRBJ2-3, with 9 bases identical to TRBD2. Trimming removed 1 base from V and 4 bases from J; junction bases left unmatched: 6. Germline values: CDR1 DFQATT, CDR2 SNEGSKA (reference sequence). The length of the CDR3 is 15 residues. This CDR3 is CSARASSGNPDTQYF. The DNA of the CDR3 is TGCAGTGCTAGAGCGTCTAGCGGGAACCCAGATACGCAGTATTTT.

This clonotype has more than one count but fewer than ten. The V gene is TRBV5-5, the J gene TRBJ1-4; possibly TRBD1 for D (5 bases). This CDR3 has 15 residues. Germline V gives CDR1 SGHKS, CDR2 YYEKEE (reference sequence). V lost 0 bases and J 5 bases, leaving 11 bases between the germline ends. The DNA of the CDR3 is TGTGCCAGCAGCTTGGACCCTAGGGGAAATGAAAAACTGTTTTTT. It is translated as CASSLDPRGNEKLFF.

This clonotype has a handful of counts. The chain recombines TRBV5-1 with TRBJ2-7; no clear D. CDR1 and CDR2 from the germline V gene are SGHRS and YFSETQ. This CDR3 spans 12 amino acids. The germline V and J ends were trimmed by 0 bases and 6 bases, with 7 bases remaining between them. The CDR3 spells CASSLAPGEQYF. The CDR3 nucleotides are TGCGCCAGCAGCTTGGCCCCAGGCGAGCAGTACTTC.

This clonotype was counted only a few times. This chain connects TRBV6-1 to TRBJ1-1, with D possibly being TRBD1 (5 bases). Germline V gene sequence: CDR1 MNHNS, CDR2 SASEGT. The CDR3 consists of 20 residues. Between the trimmed V and J ends, which lost 3 bases and 1 base, there was a span of 27 bases. The DNA of the CDR3 is TGTGCCAGCAGTGAGGACCCCCTCCGGGGCTTCTGCAGATCGAACACTGAAGCTTTCTTT. Its translation is CASSEDPLRGFCRSNTEAFF.

This clonotype was picked up a small number of times. The CDR3 loop is CASSLGINEKLFF. Written as DNA, the CDR3 is TGTGCCAGCAGCTTAGGGATAAATGAAAAACTGTTTTTT. V usage is TRBV7-9 and J usage is TRBJ1-4; D is unresolved. V dropped 1 base and J dropped 5 bases, with 5 bases sitting between them. Germline CDR1 and CDR2: SEHNR and FQNEAQ (reference sequence). The CDR3 contains 13 residues.

This clonotype came up a few times. The chain uses TRBV12-3 or TRBV12-4 and TRBJ2-5; D is perhaps TRBD1 or TRBD2 (7 bases each). V lost 1 base to trimming and J lost 4 bases, with 10 bases between them. The CDR3 totals 14 residues. The CDR3 here is CASSLGEGAETQYF. For the CDR3, the DNA is TGTGCCAGCAGTTTAGGGGAGGGGGCAGAGACCCAGTACTTC.

The rearrangement uses TRBV12-3 or TRBV12-4 and TRBJ2-1, with D uncertain. The length of the CDR3 is 12 residues. Trimming shortened V by 8 bases and J by 3 bases, and 8 bases separated the two germline ends. In nucleotides, the CDR3 is TGTGCCAGCTGGCGTGACTACAATGAGCAGTTCTTC. Its protein product is CASWRDYNEQFF.

V usage is TRBV10-3 and J usage is TRBJ2-1; D is ambiguous. V lost 3 bases, J lost 3 bases, and 12 bases lay in between. This CDR3 is built from 15 residues. Germline assignment: CDR1 ENHRY and CDR2 SYGVKD. The CDR3 region is CAISESPFRYNEQFF. The CDR3 DNA sequence: TGTGCCATCAGTGAATCGCCTTTCCGCTACAATGAGCAGTTCTTC.

This clonotype was found a few times. This chain links TRBV10-3 with TRBJ2-1; D call uncertain. With 7 bases removed from V and 5 bases from J, the gap between germline ends came to 18 bases. CDR1 and CDR2 (germline): ENHRY, SYGVKD. The CDR3 totals 15 residues. The CDR3 region has the DNA TGTGCCATCACCGAGTCGATTGGCGGCAACAATGAGCAGTTCTTC. This sequence encodes CAITESIGGNNEQFF.

V gene TRBV24-1 combines with J gene TRBJ2-1, with 9 bases fitting TRBD2. The CDR3 contains 16 residues. The V gene end was trimmed by 1 base and the J gene end by 2 bases; junction bases not matched to a gene: 2. Per germline, CDR1 KGHDR and CDR2 SFDVKD. Here the CDR3 reads CATSDFSGGPYNEQFF. In nucleotides, the CDR3 is TGTGCCACCAGTGATTTTAGCGGGGGCCCCTACAATGAGCAGTTCTTC.

This clonotype was counted only a few times. This sequence joins TRBV5-1 and TRBJ2-5; 7 nucleotides line up with TRBD2. Germline V CDR1 and CDR2: SGHRS, YFSETQ. This CDR3 has 15 amino acids. The V gene end was trimmed by 2 bases and the J gene end by 1 base; junction bases not matched to a gene: 5. CDR3 loop: CASSLGGTTQETQYF. CDR3 coding DNA: TGCGCCAGCAGCTTAGGCGGGACTACCCAAGAGACCCAGTACTTC. Full variable domain (missing parts from reference TRBV5-1 and TRBJ2-5): KAGVTQTPRYLIKTRGQQVTLSCSPISGHRSVSWYQQTPGQGLQFLFEYFSETQRNKGNFPGRFSGRQFSNSRSEMNVSTLELGDSALYLCASSLGGTTQETQYFGPGTRLLVL.

This rearrangement joins TRBV27 to TRBJ2-1, with 11 bases lining up with TRBD2. Germline CDR1 MNHEY, CDR2 SMNVEV (reference sequence). Trimming cost V 6 bases and J 9 bases; bases outside gene matches: 19. CDR3 length equals 18 residues. DNA of the CDR3: TGTGCCAGCAGCTTCTGGGCCACTAGCGGGAGTTTATCCGGTGAGCAGTTCTTC. It translates to CASSFWATSGSLSGEQFF.

The V call is TRBV6-2 or TRBV6-3, the J call TRBJ2-3; D may match TRBD1 or TRBD2 (6 bases each). With 10 bases removed from V and 1 base from J, the gap between germline ends came to 24 bases. There are 17 residues in the CDR3. Germline V lookup: CDR1 MNHEY, CDR2 SVGEGT. CDR3 in amino acids: CATRRGTRTVRTDTQYF. CDR3 nucleotide sequence: TGTGCCACCAGGCGCGGGACACGGACAGTTCGCACAGATACGCAGTATTTT.

V and J are TRBV2 and TRBJ2-3; 7 bases agree with TRBD2. Germline CDR1 reads SNHLY; CDR2 reads FYNNEI. V shed 4 bases, J shed 4 bases, and the junction held 14 bases outside the gene matches. There are 17 residues in the CDR3. CDR3 residues: CASSVRVGGSGADTQYF. CDR3 coding DNA: TGTGCCAGCAGTGTGAGGGTCGGCGGGAGTGGTGCAGATACGCAGTATTTT.

The table lists this clonotype with a few counts. The gene calls are TRBV6-1 and TRBJ1-5; D might be TRBD1 (6 bases). Germline V gene data show CDR1 as MNHNS and CDR2 as SASEGT. The V gene lost 5 bases and the J gene lost 6 bases, with 14 bases spanning the gap. The CDR3 is 14 amino acids. The CDR3 bases are TGTGCCAGCAGTATTGCCCGAGGGGGTCAGCCCCAGCATTTT. Its translation: CASSIARGGQPQHF.

The rearrangement uses TRBV5-1 and TRBJ1-1; 7 bases line up with TRBD1. The CDR3 sequence is 17 residues long. CDR1 is SGHRS and CDR2 is YFSETQ in the germline V gene. Trimming removed 4 bases from V and 0 bases from J; junction bases left unmatched: 12. Written as DNA, the CDR3 is TGCGCCAGCAGCCCTGGGACAGTCAGAATTATGAACACTGAAGCTTTCTTT. The encoded protein is CASSPGTVRIMNTEAFF.

This clonotype came up a few times. The V and J genes are TRBV6-1 and TRBJ2-1; TRBD2 matches at 9 bases. The CDR3 totals 15 residues. Germline CDR1 reads MNHNS; CDR2 reads SASEGT. Trimming at V came to 6 bases and at J to 5 bases, leaving 8 bases not matched to a gene. This CDR3 reads CASSTTSGPHNEQFF. CDR3 DNA sequence: TGTGCCAGCAGCACTACTAGCGGGCCCCACAATGAGCAGTTCTTC.

The chain combines TRBV6-1 with TRBJ2-3, with D possibly being TRBD2 (6 bases). Germline CDR1 and CDR2: MNHNS and SASEGT. The CDR3 length is 15 residues. Trimming removed 6 bases from V and 2 bases from J, with 15 bases in between. The CDR3 loop reads CASRRTTTPTDTQYF. The DNA for the CDR3 is TGTGCCAGCAGGAGGACTACGACGCCCACAGATACGCAGTATTTT.

V usage is TRBV7-3 and J usage is TRBJ2-1, with D perhaps matching TRBD2 (6 bases). Trimming stripped 2 bases from V and 6 bases from J, with 14 bases between. Germline assignment: CDR1 SGHTA and CDR2 FQGTGA. The CDR3 length is 15 residues. Written as DNA, the CDR3 is TGTGCCAGCAGCTTATTTGCCCGACTAGTCAATGAGCAGTTCTTC. It encodes CASSLFARLVNEQFF.

The rearrangement links TRBV12-3 or TRBV12-4 to TRBJ2-1; TRBD2 matches 7 bases. CDR3 length: 13 residues. With 3 bases clipped from V and 8 bases from J, the junction kept 4 bases outside the gene matches. In DNA form, the CDR3 reads TGTGCCAGCAGTTTCGGGGGGAGCGATGAGCAGTTCTTC. The encoded protein is CASSFGGSDEQFF.

The J gene is TRBJ2-7, the V gene TRBV20-1, with TRBD2 identical over 8 bases. The germline CDR1 and CDR2 sequences are DFQATT and SNEGSKA (reference sequence). The CDR3 is 13 residues long. With 3 bases clipped from V and 5 bases from J, the junction kept 6 bases outside the gene matches. The CDR3, as DNA: TGCAGTGCTAGTCTAAGCGGGAGTAACGAGCAGTACTTC. It specifies CSASLSGSNEQYF.

Here the CDR3 reads CASTSESYEQYF. In nucleotides, the CDR3 is TGCGCCAGCACTAGCGAATCCTACGAGCAGTACTTC. This chain links TRBV5-1 with TRBJ2-7; maybe TRBD2 (6 bases). V was cut by 6 bases and J by 1 base, with 8 bases left in between. The CDR3 contains 12 residues. Germline V CDR1 and CDR2: SGHRS, YFSETQ. Looking up the rest from reference TRBV5-1 and TRBJ2-7 gives the full variable domain: KAGVTQTPRYLIKTRGQQVTLSCSPISGHRSVSWYQQTPGQGLQFLFEYFSETQRNKGNFPGRFSGRQFSNSRSEMNVSTLELGDSALYLCASTSESYEQYFGPGTRLTVT.